Each of the 14 T cell receptor beta chains below was sequenced from the same sample in a study of blood T cell repertoires in COVID-19. Produced via immunoSEQ multiplex PCR; TCRdb's table is partial and in-frame only. In the table there are about 140,000 clones, around 90% of which are singletons. Sequenced material: peripheral blood. These TCRs come from an elderly woman with acute or convalescent COVID-19.

The chain's CDR3 is CASSLQVGQGQETQYF. The CDR3 region has the DNA TGTGCCAGCAGCCTCCAAGTAGGCCAGGGGCAAGAGACCCAGTACTTC. The V call is TRBV3-1 (or the pseudogene TRBV3-2), the J call TRBJ2-5; D may be TRBD1 (6 bases). Germline lookup yields CDR1 LGHDT and CDR2 YNNKEL (reference sequence). The CDR3 is 16 amino acids. The V and J ends lost 4 bases and 2 bases respectively, with 17 bases between them.

The CDR3 spells CASSYSREQPQHF. CDR3 nucleotide sequence: TGTGCCAGCAGTTACTCGCGGGAACAGCCCCAGCATTTT. The chain combines TRBV6-5 with TRBJ1-5; D not resolved. The CDR3 contains 13 residues. The germline V and J ends were trimmed by 0 bases and 7 bases, with 7 bases remaining between them. Germline-derived CDR1 and CDR2 are MNHEY and SVGAGI.

On this clone: This CDR3 is also generated by other DNA sequences in the sample. J is TRBJ2-5 and V is TRBV6-1, with TRBD2 identical over 12 bases. This CDR3 has 14 amino acids. Losses at the gene ends were 2 bases for V and 5 bases for J; bases not matched to a gene: 0. Germline V gene sequence: CDR1 MNHNS, CDR2 SASEGT. The DNA for the CDR3 is TGTGCCAGCAGTGAACTAGCGGGGGGGGAGACCCAGTACTTC. Translation gives CASSELAGGETQYF.

This chain connects TRBV4-3 to TRBJ1-2; TRBD1 agrees at 10 bases. Per germline, CDR1 LGHNA and CDR2 YSLEER. The length of the CDR3 is 16 residues. After removal of 4 bases from V and 5 bases from J, the junction contained 10 bases not matched to a gene. CDR3 DNA sequence: TGCGCCAGCAGCCGGGGGCCCTCGGGACAGGGGTATGGCTACACCTTC. Translated: CASSRGPSGQGYGYTF.

The V and J genes are TRBV5-6 and TRBJ1-6; D remains ambiguous. Trimming took off 4 bases at V and 7 bases at J, with 18 bases between the two ends. The CDR3 has 16 residues. Germline V gene data show CDR1 as SGHDT and CDR2 as YYEEEE. The CDR3, as DNA: TGTGCCAGCAGCACCCTCGGCGCAGGCCTCAATTCACCCCTCCACTTT. Translated, it gives CASSTLGAGLNSPLHF.

The chain employs TRBV5-1 and TRBJ2-6, with D unclear. Germline CDR1 is SGHRS and CDR2 is YFSETQ. V shed 0 bases and J shed 2 bases, with 6 bases lying between them. The CDR3 length is 15 residues. The CDR3 reads CASSLAVTGANVLTF. The DNA for the CDR3 is TGCGCCAGCAGCTTGGCAGTCACTGGGGCCAACGTCCTGACTTTC.

The count of this clone is one. This CDR3 reads CASRPTAMNTGELFF. DNA for the CDR3: TGTGCCAGCAGACCAACCGCGATGAACACCGGGGAGCTGTTTTTT. This chain connects TRBV7-3 to TRBJ2-2; no clear D gene. This CDR3 spans 15 amino acids. CDR1 is SGHTA and CDR2 is FQGTGA in the germline V gene. The ends were cut back, 6 bases at V and 1 base at J, with 12 bases in the middle. Using reference TRBV7-3 and TRBJ2-2 for the parts outside the CDR3, the full variable domain is GAGVSQTPSNKVTEKGKYVELRCDPISGHTALYWYRQSLGQGPEFLIYFQGTGAADDSGLPNDRFFAVRPEGSVSTLKIQRTERGDSAVYLCASRPTAMNTGELFFGEGSRLTVL.

The CDR3 DNA reads TGTGCCAGCAGTTACCCTCCCGGACAGTACACTGAAGCTTTCTTT. This encodes CASSYPPGQYTEAFF. The rearrangement uses TRBV6-6 and TRBJ1-1, with a tentative D call TRBD1 (6 bases). The CDR3 sequence is 15 residues long. Germline V gene data show CDR1 as MNHNY and CDR2 as SVGAGI (reference sequence). V was cut by 2 bases and J by 3 bases, with 13 bases left in between.

The chain joins TRBV7-2 to TRBJ1-2; TRBD1 is a possible D gene (5 bases). Germline V gives CDR1 SGHTA, CDR2 FQGNSA. The CDR3 spans 13 residues. Deletions cut 5 bases from V and 4 bases from J, with 11 bases between. CDR3 protein: CASSPPGGYGYTF. The DNA for the CDR3 is TGTGCCAGCAGCCCCCCCGGGGGCTATGGCTACACCTTC.

This rearrangement joins TRBV19 to TRBJ1-5; TRBD1 is a possible D gene (5 bases). Germline loops: CDR1 LNHDA, CDR2 SQIVND (reference sequence). V was clipped by 3 bases and J by 1 base, with 10 bases between them. The CDR3 extends over 15 amino acids. For the CDR3, the DNA is TGTGCCAGTAGTATGGGCAGGGCCAGCAATCAGCCCCAGCATTTT. This codes for CASSMGRASNQPQHF.

The rearrangement joins TRBV7-2 to TRBJ1-6, with 8 bases lining up with TRBD1. V shed 6 bases, J shed 9 bases, and the junction held 10 bases outside the gene matches. Germline V gives CDR1 SGHTA, CDR2 FQGNSA. This CDR3 contains 15 residues. The CDR3 bases are TGTGCCAGCAGTCCTCCGACAGGGGAGAGTTCACCCCTCCACTTT. Its translation is CASSPPTGESSPLHF.

The chain employs TRBV6-5 and TRBJ1-2; perhaps TRBD1 as D (6 bases). This CDR3 is 14 amino acids long. Germline lookup yields CDR1 MNHEY and CDR2 SVGAGI. Trimming took 2 bases from V and 4 from J, leaving 11 bases between them. CDR3: CASSYRRDIYGYTF. The CDR3, as DNA: TGTGCCAGCAGTTACCGCCGGGACATCTATGGCTACACCTTC.

This clone was seen a single time. The chain employs TRBV2 and TRBJ2-1; maybe TRBD2 (5 bases). The CDR3 is 14 amino acids. V was pared by 3 bases and J by 5 bases, with 11 bases between. The germline V gene encodes CDR1 SNHLY and CDR2 FYNNEI. This chain's CDR3 is CASSEAGLNNEQFF. DNA for the CDR3: TGTGCCAGCAGTGAGGCTGGACTTAACAATGAGCAGTTCTTC.

This clone was seen only a few times. The CDR3 DNA reads as TGTGCCAGCAGTTTGACGCGGGATGGCTACACCTTC. The encoded protein is CASSLTRDGYTF. V and J are TRBV6-5 and TRBJ1-2, with D unresolved. This CDR3 region has 12 residues. Deletions cut 4 bases from V and 6 bases from J, with 9 bases between. Looked up from germline, CDR1 is MNHEY and CDR2 is SVGAGI.